The 21 T cell receptor beta chains reported below all come from one sample, sequenced in a study of T cells in localized non-small cell lung cancer. Sequencing was performed with immunoSEQ multiplex PCR; in TCRdb, only in-frame clones are kept and a portion is missing. The sample consists of tens of thousands of clones, around 86% of them appearing once. This material consisted of peripheral blood mononuclear cells, taken before any cancer treatment. The receptors stem from a male donor at least 60 years old with stage II lung adenocarcinoma.

This chain joins TRBV2 and TRBJ2-3; D is possibly TRBD2 (6 bases). V dropped 1 base and J dropped 0 bases, with 17 bases sitting between them. In germline, CDR1 is SNHLY, CDR2 FYNNEI. The CDR3 is made up of 18 amino acids. The CDR3 sequence: CASSEERLVRTSTDTQYF. The CDR3 bases are TGTGCCAGCAGTGAAGAGAGACTAGTTCGGACTAGCACAGATACGCAGTATTTT.

The genes are TRBV5-1 and TRBJ2-5; a possible D gene is TRBD1 (6 bases). V gave up 4 bases and J gave up 2 bases, with 12 bases separating them. Looked up from germline, CDR1 is SGHRS and CDR2 is YFSETQ. The CDR3 covers 14 residues. DNA of the CDR3: TGCGCCAGCAGCCCAACCGGGACACAAGAGACCCAGTACTTC. Its translation is CASSPTGTQETQYF.

The V and J genes are TRBV18 and TRBJ2-5, with D possibly being TRBD2 (5 bases). V was cut by 4 bases and J by 2 bases, with 17 bases left in between. The V gene's germline CDR1 is KGHSH and CDR2 LQKENI. The CDR3 totals 16 residues. CDR3 DNA sequence: TGTGCCAGCTCACTAACCACGAGGGATCAGCAAGAGACCCAGTACTTC. Protein product: CASSLTTRDQQETQYF.

The J gene is TRBJ2-5, the V gene TRBV6-1, with TRBD1 identical over 10 bases. Germline V gene data show CDR1 as MNHNS and CDR2 as SASEGT. The CDR3 is made up of 14 amino acids. J gave up 5 bases and V 6 bases, and 6 bases lay outside the gene matches. Here the CDR3 DNA reads TGTGCCAGCAGGCGACAGGGGGCGCGGGAGACCCAGTACTTC. Translation: CASRRQGARETQYF.

This clone appeared once. The sample has other DNA sequences that encode this CDR3 too. V and J are TRBV5-1 and TRBJ2-7, with TRBD2 identical over 13 bases. Germline CDR1 reads SGHRS; CDR2 reads YFSETQ. J gave up 3 bases and V 4 bases, and 4 bases lay outside the gene matches. The CDR3 is made up of 15 amino acids. CDR3: CASSPWTSGSYEQYF. CDR3 in DNA: TGCGCCAGCAGCCCATGGACTAGCGGGAGCTACGAGCAGTACTTC.

The V and J genes are TRBV7-9 and TRBJ1-1; no clear D. CDR3 length: 16 amino acids. From germline, CDR1 is SEHNR and CDR2 FQNEAQ (reference sequence). The V end lost 5 bases, the J end lost 0 bases, and 16 bases lay between the germline ends. The CDR3, as DNA: TGTGCCAGCAGCCCCCGAGTGGCGGCTCTGAACACTGAAGCTTTCTTT. Its protein product is CASSPRVAALNTEAFF.

V usage is TRBV28 and J usage is TRBJ2-1; D gene uncertain. Trimming removed 11 bases from V and 3 bases from J, with 14 bases in between. The germline CDR1 and CDR2 sequences are MDHEN and SYDVKM. The CDR3 totals 13 residues. The CDR3 bases are TGTGCCTCTGGCGTTGTTAGCTACAATGAGCAGTTCTTC. Protein product: CASGVVSYNEQFF.

CDR3 amino acids: CASSLEGSAEAFF. The CDR3 DNA sequence: TGCGCCAGCAGCTTGGAAGGGTCCGCTGAAGCTTTCTTT. This sequence joins TRBV5-1 and TRBJ1-1; D gene unclear. The germline gives CDR1 SGHRS, CDR2 YFSETQ. This CDR3 has 13 residues. Deletions cut 0 bases from V and 6 bases from J, with 9 bases between.

V gene TRBV14 combines with J gene TRBJ2-3; D call uncertain. The CDR3 consists of 14 residues. V was pared by 1 base and J by 2 bases, with 7 bases between. Looked up from germline, CDR1 is SGHDN and CDR2 is FVKESK. CDR3 coding DNA: TGTGCCAGCAGCCAAGGTTTCGCCACAGATACGCAGTATTTT. It encodes CASSQGFATDTQYF.

The chain combines TRBV4-2 with TRBJ2-3; 7 nucleotides agree with TRBD2. Germline lookup yields CDR1 LGHNA and CDR2 YNFKEQ. Trimming removed 0 bases from V and 9 bases from J; junction bases left unmatched: 3. CDR3 length: 13 amino acids. The CDR3 region has the DNA TGTGCCAGCAGCCAAGATATTAGCGGGACGCAGTATTTT. This gives the protein CASSQDISGTQYF.

The chain links TRBV27 to TRBJ2-3; 10 bases match TRBD2. CDR1 MNHEY and CDR2 SMNVEV come from the germline V gene (reference sequence). This CDR3 is 17 amino acids long. The V segment lost 2 bases and the J segment 2 bases; nucleotides outside the gene matches: 7. CDR3 loop: CASSLVASGGPTDTQYF. In nucleotides, the CDR3 is TGTGCCAGCAGTTTAGTCGCTAGCGGGGGACCCACAGATACGCAGTATTTT.

The rearrangement links TRBV7-8 to TRBJ1-5, with D perhaps TRBD1 (5 bases). Looked up from germline, CDR1 is SGHVS and CDR2 is FQNEAQ. The CDR3 has 16 amino acids. The germline V and J ends were trimmed by 5 bases and 3 bases, with 17 bases remaining between them. In nucleotides, the CDR3 is TGTGCCAGCAGCCTCCTCCCCCAGGGTAACAATCAGCCCCAGCATTTT. Protein sequence: CASSLLPQGNNQPQHF.

In its sample, this clone was seen once. The same CDR3 also results from other DNA sequences found in this sample. The V call is TRBV27, the J call TRBJ2-7; maybe TRBD2 (5 bases). The CDR3 is 15 amino acids. Germline CDR1 is MNHEY and CDR2 is SMNVEV (reference sequence). Trimming cost V 5 bases and J 0 bases, with 14 bases left between them. The chain's CDR3 is CASSGKAGSSYEQYF. DNA of the CDR3: TGTGCCAGCAGTGGAAAGGCGGGTAGCTCCTACGAGCAGTACTTC.

This chain links TRBV14 with TRBJ2-7; 7 nucleotides agree with TRBD1. V shed 3 bases, J shed 6 bases, and the junction held 5 bases outside the gene matches. The germline V gene has CDR1 SGHDN and CDR2 FVKESK. The CDR3 runs 13 residues. CDR3 DNA: TGTGCCAGCAGCCAGTACAGGGGAAGCGAGCAGTACTTC. This encodes CASSQYRGSEQYF.

This rearrangement joins TRBV28 to TRBJ1-5; D is undetermined. Germline V CDR1 and CDR2: MDHEN, SYDVKM. The CDR3 is 13 residues long. The V end was cut by 6 bases, the J end by 0 bases, with 6 bases between. This CDR3 is CASSSNSNQPQHF. The CDR3 DNA reads as TGTGCCAGCAGCTCTAATAGCAATCAGCCCCAGCATTTT.

CDR3 sequence reads: CATRGPWVGSYEQYF. The CDR3 DNA sequence: TGTGCCACCAGGGGCCCTTGGGTAGGTTCCTACGAGCAGTACTTC. This chain joins TRBV15 and TRBJ2-7, with D hard to call. Trimming pared 6 bases from V and 1 base from J, leaving 16 bases between. Germline V gene data show CDR1 as LNHNV and CDR2 as YYDKDF (reference sequence). This CDR3 contains 15 residues.

This clone was seen once. The CDR3 DNA follows: TGTGCCAGCAGGGAAACCGGGACAGGGAATAATGAGCAGTTCTTC. Translation gives CASRETGTGNNEQFF. V usage is TRBV2 and J usage is TRBJ2-1; 9 positions agree with TRBD1. Germline CDR1 SNHLY, CDR2 FYNNEI. The CDR3 spans 15 residues. V was pared by 6 bases and J by 7 bases, with 10 bases of the junction left unmatched. Combining the CDR3 with reference TRBV2 and TRBJ2-1 gives the whole variable domain EPEVTQTPSHQVTQMGQEVILRCVPISNHLYFYWYRQILGQKVEFLVSFYNNEISEKSEIFDDQFSVERPDGSNFTLKIRSTKLEDSAMYFCASRETGTGNNEQFFGPGTRLTVL.

The chain combines TRBV18 with TRBJ2-5, with D tentatively TRBD1 (5 bases). Germline CDR1 reads KGHSH; CDR2 reads LQKENI. V was shortened by 3 bases and J by 2 bases, with 7 bases between the two germline ends. This CDR3 is built from 13 residues. CDR3 region: CASSPTGQETQYF. The CDR3 nucleotides read TGTGCCAGCTCACCCACAGGACAAGAGACCCAGTACTTC.

CDR3 coding DNA: TGTGCCAGCAGCTACCGGGACAGGGGGCTCTACAATGAGCAGTTCTTC. This translates into CASSYRDRGLYNEQFF. The chain couples TRBV7-8 to TRBJ2-1; TRBD1 agrees at 12 bases. The ends lost 4 bases at V and 3 bases at J; junction bases unmatched: 4. The V gene's germline CDR1 is SGHVS and CDR2 FQNEAQ. CDR3 length equals 16 residues.

The chain recombines TRBV5-6 with TRBJ2-1; 8 nucleotides match TRBD2. The V and J ends lost 3 bases and 4 bases, in that order; junction bases with no gene match: 15. CDR1 and CDR2 (germline): SGHDT, YYEEEE. This CDR3 has 18 residues. The CDR3 sequence: CASSSMRMGLAGYNEQFF. CDR3 coding DNA: TGTGCCAGCAGCTCGATGAGGATGGGGCTAGCGGGTTACAATGAGCAGTTCTTC.

The chain uses TRBV19 and TRBJ2-7; D remains ambiguous. Germline V CDR1 and CDR2: LNHDA, SQIVND (reference sequence). With 3 bases removed from V and 1 base from J, the gap between germline ends came to 7 bases. This CDR3 spans 13 amino acids. The CDR3 region has the DNA TGTGCCAGTAGTATTCCCGGATCCTACGAGCAGTACTTC. It encodes CASSIPGSYEQYF.